This T cell receptor beta chain was identified in a study of post-analysis software for immune sequencing data. General study points: Patients had higher frequencies than controls of five or six TRBV segments, including TRBV5-6, TRBV5-1 and TRBV20-1.

The authors incorporated unique molecular identifiers into the TCR beta cDNA libraries. cDNA molecules numbering about 470,000 came from roughly 0.93 to 9.6 million T cells. Using its own MiXCR run on the PCR reads, TCRdb lists one record per CDR3 protein. Here the sample spans about 540,000 distinct CDR3 sequences, approximately 31% being singletons. Comments on this clonotype: The antigen is not known.

CDR3 size: 14 residues. Germline CDR1 reads DFQATT; CDR2 reads SNEGSKA (reference sequence). V gave up 6 bases and J gave up 1 base, with 13 bases separating them. V gene TRBV20-1 combines with J gene TRBJ2-1; D is uncertain. Sequencing used blood. This clonotype originated in a girl between 2 and 17 years old with multiple sclerosis. DNA of the CDR3: TGCAGTGCCCAGCATCTCGATTCCTACAATGAGCAGTTCTTC. It yields the protein CSAQHLDSYNEQFF.